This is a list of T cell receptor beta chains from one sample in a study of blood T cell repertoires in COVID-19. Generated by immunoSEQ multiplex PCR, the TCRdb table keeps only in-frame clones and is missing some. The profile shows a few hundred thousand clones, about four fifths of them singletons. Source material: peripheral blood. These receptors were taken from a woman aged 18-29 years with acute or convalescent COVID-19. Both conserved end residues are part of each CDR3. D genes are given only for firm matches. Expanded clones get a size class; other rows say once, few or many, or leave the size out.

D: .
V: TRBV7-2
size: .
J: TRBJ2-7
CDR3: CASSLSRAPGEQYF
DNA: TGTGCCAGCAGCTTATCGAGGGCCCCGGGCGAGCAGTACTTC

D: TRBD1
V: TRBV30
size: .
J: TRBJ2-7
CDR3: CAWNKGTGGEQYF
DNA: TGTGCCTGGAATAAAGGGACAGGAGGCGAGCAGTACTTC

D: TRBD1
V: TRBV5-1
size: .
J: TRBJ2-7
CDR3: CASSQTGTAYEQYF
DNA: TGCGCCAGCAGCCAAACCGGGACAGCGTACGAGCAGTACTTC

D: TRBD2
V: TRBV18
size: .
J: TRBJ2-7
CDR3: CASSPKRTSGRAKYEQYF
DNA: TGTGCCAGCTCACCTAAAAGGACTAGCGGGAGGGCGAAGTACGAGCAGTACTTC

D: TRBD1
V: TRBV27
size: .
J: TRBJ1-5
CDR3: CASSLKGARQPQHF
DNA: TGTGCCAGCAGTTTAAAGGGGGCAAGGCAGCCCCAGCATTTT

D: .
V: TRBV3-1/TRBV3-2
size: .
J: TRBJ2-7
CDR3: CASSHPKRRGTGAYEQYF
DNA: TGTGCCAGCAGCCACCCAAAACGAAGAGGGACTGGCGCCTACGAGCAGTACTTC

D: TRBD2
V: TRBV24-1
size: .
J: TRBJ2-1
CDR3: CATSDVTSGSLNEQFF
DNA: TGTGCCACCAGTGATGTGACTAGCGGGAGTCTGAATGAGCAGTTCTTC

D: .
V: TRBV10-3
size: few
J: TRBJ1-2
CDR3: CAISENRGDGYTF
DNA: TGTGCCATCAGTGAGAATCGGGGGGATGGCTACACCTTC

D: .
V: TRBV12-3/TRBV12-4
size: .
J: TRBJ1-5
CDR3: CASSLAEHQPQHF
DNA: TGTGCCAGCAGTTTAGCGGAGCATCAGCCCCAGCATTTT

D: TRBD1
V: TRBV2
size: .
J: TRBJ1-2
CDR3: CANKLTGSSGYTF
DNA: TGTGCCAACAAACTGACAGGGAGCTCTGGCTACACCTTC

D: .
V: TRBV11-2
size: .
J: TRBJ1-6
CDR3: CASSLMRESPLHF
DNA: TGTGCCAGCAGCTTAATGCGGGAATCACCCCTCCACTTT

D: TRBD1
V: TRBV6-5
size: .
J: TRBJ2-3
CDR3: CASSYRGRSTDTQYF
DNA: TGTGCCAGCAGTTACAGGGGGCGCAGCACAGATACGCAGTATTTT

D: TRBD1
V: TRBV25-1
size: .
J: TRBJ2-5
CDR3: CASSEAGGRETQYF
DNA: TGTGCCAGCAGTGAAGCAGGGGGCCGAGAGACCCAGTACTTC

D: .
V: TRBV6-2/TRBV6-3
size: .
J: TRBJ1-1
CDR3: CASSYWPEQGTEAFF
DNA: TGTGCCAGCAGTTACTGGCCAGAACAGGGTACTGAAGCTTTCTTT

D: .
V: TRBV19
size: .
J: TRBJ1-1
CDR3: CASSIPGVRTEAFF
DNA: TGTGCCAGTAGTATTCCCGGGGTTAGAACTGAAGCTTTCTTT

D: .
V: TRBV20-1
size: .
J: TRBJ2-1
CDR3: CAGQHYNEQFF
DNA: TGCGCGGGACAGCATTACAATGAGCAGTTCTTC

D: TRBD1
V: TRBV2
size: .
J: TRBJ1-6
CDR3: CASSRDRANSPLHF
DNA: TGTGCCAGCAGTCGGGACAGAGCAAATTCACCCCTCCACTTT

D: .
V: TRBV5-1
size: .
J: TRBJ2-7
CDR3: CASSLTGRYEQYF
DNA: TGCGCCAGCAGCTTGACAGGGCGGTACGAGCAGTACTTC

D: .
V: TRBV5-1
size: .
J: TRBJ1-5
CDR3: CASSIDSNNQPQHF
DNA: TGCGCCAGCAGCATCGACAGTAACAATCAGCCCCAGCATTTT

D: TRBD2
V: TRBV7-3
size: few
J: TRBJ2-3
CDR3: CASSLIGLAGGHTDTQYF
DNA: TGTGCCAGCAGCTTAATCGGACTAGCGGGAGGACACACAGATACGCAGTATTTT

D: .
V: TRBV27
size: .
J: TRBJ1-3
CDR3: CASSLDRSSGNTIYF
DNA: TGTGCCAGCAGTCTCGACAGGAGCTCTGGAAACACCATATATTTT

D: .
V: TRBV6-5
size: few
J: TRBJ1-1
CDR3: CASSSSPGQNTEAFF
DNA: TGTGCCAGCAGTTCGTCGCCGGGACAGAACACTGAAGCTTTCTTT

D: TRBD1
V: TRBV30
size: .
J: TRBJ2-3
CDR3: CAWRARGRTDTQYF
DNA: TGTGCCTGGAGGGCCAGGGGGCGCACAGATACGCAGTATTTT

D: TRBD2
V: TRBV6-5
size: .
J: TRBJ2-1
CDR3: CASSSFLAGGHNEQFF
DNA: TGTGCCAGCAGTTCTTTCCTAGCGGGAGGGCACAATGAGCAGTTCTTC